This T cell receptor beta chain was found in a study of T cell responses to AZD1222 COVID-19 vaccine. Study-wide context: Pooling was applied to second doses at about 4 or about 12 weeks.

Concerning this clone itself: Its antigen is not known.

Study-wide results and caveats: It was only after the peak T cell response that any repertoires were sampled.

This CDR3 is 14 amino acids long. Germline CDR1 MDHEN, CDR2 SYDVKM. Trimming cost V 5 bases and J 0 bases, with 10 bases left between them. The method was immunoSEQ multiplex PCR; TCRdb's version includes in-frame clones alone and lacks a portion of them. Seen here are around 110,000 clones, roughly 87% observed once, and the top ten hold roughly 8%. V usage is TRBV28 and J usage is TRBJ1-2; D remains unclear. Source: peripheral blood, taken on day 0 of AZD1222 vaccination. The sequence came from an adult in good health. The CDR3 sequence: CASSAPLANYGYTF. CDR3 nucleotide sequence: TGTGCCAGCAGTGCCCCCTTGGCTAACTATGGCTACACCTTC.